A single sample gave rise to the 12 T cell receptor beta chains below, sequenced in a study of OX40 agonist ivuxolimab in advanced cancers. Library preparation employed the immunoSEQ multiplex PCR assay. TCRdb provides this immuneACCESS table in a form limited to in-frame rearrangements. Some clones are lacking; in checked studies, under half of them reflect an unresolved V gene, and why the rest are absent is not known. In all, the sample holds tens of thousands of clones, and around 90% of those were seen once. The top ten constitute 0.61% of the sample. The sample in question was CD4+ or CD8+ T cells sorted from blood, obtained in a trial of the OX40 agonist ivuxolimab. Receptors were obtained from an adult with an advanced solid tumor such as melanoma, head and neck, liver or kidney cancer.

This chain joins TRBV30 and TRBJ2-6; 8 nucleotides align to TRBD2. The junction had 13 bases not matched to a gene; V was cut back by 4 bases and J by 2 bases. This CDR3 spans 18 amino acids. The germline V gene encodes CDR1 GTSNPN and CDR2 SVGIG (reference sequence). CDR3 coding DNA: TGTGCCTGGAAGGAAGGGGTAGCGGGATTCACTGGGGCCAACGTCCTGACTTTC. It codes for CAWKEGVAGFTGANVLTF. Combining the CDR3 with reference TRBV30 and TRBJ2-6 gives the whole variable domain SQTIHQWPATLVQPVGSPLSLECTVEGTSNPNLYWYRQAAGRGLQLLFYSVGIGQISSEVPQNLSASRPQDRQFILSSKKLLLSDSGFYLCAWKEGVAGFTGANVLTFGAGSRLTVL.

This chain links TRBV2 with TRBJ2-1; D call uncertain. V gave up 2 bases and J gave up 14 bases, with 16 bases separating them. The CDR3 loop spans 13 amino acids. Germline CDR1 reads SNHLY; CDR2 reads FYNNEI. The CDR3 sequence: CASSEPMAGPEFF. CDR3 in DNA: TGTGCCAGCAGTGAACCCATGGCAGGCCCGGAGTTCTTC.

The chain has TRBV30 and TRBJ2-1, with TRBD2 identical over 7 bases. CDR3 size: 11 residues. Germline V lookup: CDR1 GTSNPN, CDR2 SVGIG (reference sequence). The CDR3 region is CAVGGLNEQFF. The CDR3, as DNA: TGTGCTGTGGGGGGGTTAAATGAGCAGTTCTTC.

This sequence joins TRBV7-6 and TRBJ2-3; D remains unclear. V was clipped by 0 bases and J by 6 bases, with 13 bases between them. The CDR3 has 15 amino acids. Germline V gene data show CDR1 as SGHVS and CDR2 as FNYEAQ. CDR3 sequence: CASSLASDLRDTQYF. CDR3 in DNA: TGTGCCAGCAGCTTAGCGTCGGACCTTCGGGATACGCAGTATTTT.

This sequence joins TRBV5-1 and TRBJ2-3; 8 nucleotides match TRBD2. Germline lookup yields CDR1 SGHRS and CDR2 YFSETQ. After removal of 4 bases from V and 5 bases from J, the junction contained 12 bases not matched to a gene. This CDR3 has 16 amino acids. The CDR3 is CASSPQRLASGDTQYF. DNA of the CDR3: TGCGCCAGCAGCCCCCAGAGACTAGCGAGTGGAGATACGCAGTATTTT.

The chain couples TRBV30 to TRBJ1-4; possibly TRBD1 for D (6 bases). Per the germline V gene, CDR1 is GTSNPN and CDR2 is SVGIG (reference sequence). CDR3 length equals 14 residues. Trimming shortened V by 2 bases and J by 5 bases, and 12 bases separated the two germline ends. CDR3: CAWSWGQPNEKLFF. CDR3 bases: TGTGCCTGGAGTTGGGGACAACCCAATGAAAAACTGTTTTTT.

DNA for the CDR3: TGTGCCAGCAGTTTAAGTTTCTGGTTCAGAGGCTCCTACGAGCAGTACTTC. Amino acid sequence: CASSLSFWFRGSYEQYF. The chain is built from TRBV28 and TRBJ2-7, with D unresolved. CDR3 length: 17 residues. V was trimmed by 2 bases and J by 0 bases, leaving 17 bases between them. From germline, CDR1 is MDHEN and CDR2 SYDVKM.

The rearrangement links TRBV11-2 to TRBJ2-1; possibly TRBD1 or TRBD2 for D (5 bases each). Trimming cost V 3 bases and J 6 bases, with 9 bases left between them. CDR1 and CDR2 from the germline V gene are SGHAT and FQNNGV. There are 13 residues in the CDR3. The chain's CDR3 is CASSFGGTNEQFF. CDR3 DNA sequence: TGTGCCAGCAGCTTTGGGGGAACCAATGAGCAGTTCTTC.

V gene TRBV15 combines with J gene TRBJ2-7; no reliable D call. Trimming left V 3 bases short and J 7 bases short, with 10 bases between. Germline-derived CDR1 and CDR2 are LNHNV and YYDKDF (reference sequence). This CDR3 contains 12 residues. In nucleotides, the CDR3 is TGTGCCACCAGCAGTACTGGTGGTGAGCAGTACTTC. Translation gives CATSSTGGEQYF.

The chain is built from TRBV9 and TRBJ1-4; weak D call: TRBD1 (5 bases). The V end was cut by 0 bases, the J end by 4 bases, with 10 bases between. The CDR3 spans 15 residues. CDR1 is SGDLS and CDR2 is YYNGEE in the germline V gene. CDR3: CASSVAVGGNEKLFF. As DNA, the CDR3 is TGTGCCAGCAGCGTAGCTGTGGGGGGTAATGAAAAACTGTTTTTT.

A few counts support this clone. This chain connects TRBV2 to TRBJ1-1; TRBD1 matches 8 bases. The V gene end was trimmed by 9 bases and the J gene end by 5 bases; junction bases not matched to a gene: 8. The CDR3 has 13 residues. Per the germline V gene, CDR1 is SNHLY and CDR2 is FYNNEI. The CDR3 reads CARLQGGLTEAFF. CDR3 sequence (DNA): TGTGCCAGGCTACAGGGGGGTTTAACTGAAGCTTTCTTT.

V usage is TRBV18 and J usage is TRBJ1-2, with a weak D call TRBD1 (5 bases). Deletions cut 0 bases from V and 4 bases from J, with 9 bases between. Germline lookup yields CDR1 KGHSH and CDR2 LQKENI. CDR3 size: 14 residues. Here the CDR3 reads CASSPPGHLYGYTF. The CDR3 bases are TGTGCCAGCTCACCACCGGGGCACCTCTATGGCTACACCTTC.